The TCR beta chain under discussion was sequenced for a study of blood T cell repertoires in COVID-19. Looking at the study overall: The United States, Italy and Spain supplied acute and convalescent COVID-19 samples. T cells, B-cell-depleted T cells, or PBMCs supplied cDNA or gDNA.

Germline V CDR1 and CDR2: SGDLS, YYNGEE. Losses at the gene ends were 0 bases for V and 6 bases for J; bases not matched to a gene: 6. There are 14 residues in the CDR3. Patients at the Seattle site were enrolled during active infection and followed longitudinally. The authors' processing: Amplification of reference gene primers provided the estimated nucleated cell counts. The data were produced by immunoSEQ multiplex PCR, yet TCRdb's version contains in-frame clones alone and is incomplete. The DNA gave D and trimming, while V, J and clone size come from that table. Of 55,000 to 70,000 clones in the sample, about 85% are singletons; the top ten hold 3.4%.

The material sequenced was peripheral blood. The genes are TRBV9 and TRBJ2-7, with 7 bases fitting TRBD1. This sequence originates from a woman aged 45-60 years with COVID-19, enrolled during active disease. The DNA of the CDR3 is TGTGCCAGCAGCGTAGGACAGGGAATTGGCGAGCAGTACTTC. Its protein is CASSVGQGIGEQYF.